Shown below are 6 T cell receptor beta chains from a single sample sequenced in a study of blood T cell repertoires in COVID-19. Using immunoSEQ multiplex PCR, the repertoire was profiled, and TCRdb retains in-frame clones only, with some absent. The sample lists 75,000 to 80,000 clones, more than 80% occurring once. The sequencing input was peripheral blood. Source of these receptors: a woman aged 55-75 years with acute or convalescent COVID-19.

The chain has TRBV10-3 and TRBJ2-1; 8 bases map to TRBD2. The CDR3 is made up of 13 amino acids. Germline-derived CDR1 and CDR2 are ENHRY and SYGVKD. J was trimmed by 6 bases and V by 2 bases; bases with no gene match: 0. In DNA form, the CDR3 reads TGTGCCATCAGTGAGGGGACTAGCAATGAGCAGTTCTTC. Protein sequence: CAISEGTSNEQFF.

In this sample, this clone turned up many times. This CDR3 is also generated by other DNA sequences in the sample. This rearrangement joins TRBV4-3 to TRBJ2-7; possible D gene TRBD2, 7 bases. CDR3 length equals 17 residues. Trimming pared 1 base from V and 1 base from J, leaving 17 bases between. The germline CDR1 and CDR2 sequences are LGHNA and YSLEER. This CDR3 reads CASSQGLTGGSSYEQYF. As DNA, the CDR3 is TGCGCCAGCAGCCAAGGGCTTACGGGGGGCTCATCCTACGAGCAGTACTTC.

In DNA, the CDR3 is TGTGCCAGCAGTGTTTCCCCGTCGAATTCACCCCTCCACTTT. Residues: CASSVSPSNSPLHF. The J gene is TRBJ1-6, the V gene TRBV2; D ambiguous. The CDR3 is made up of 14 amino acids. Germline CDR1 reads SNHLY; CDR2 reads FYNNEI. The V and J ends lost 4 bases and 7 bases respectively, with 11 bases between them.

The table lists this clone with many counts. The chain uses TRBV30 and TRBJ2-3, with TRBD1 matching 7 bases. CDR1 and CDR2 (germline): GTSNPN, SVGIG (reference sequence). This CDR3 is 14 amino acids long. With 4 bases clipped from V and 2 bases from J, the junction kept 6 bases outside the gene matches. The CDR3 region is CAWNEGAVTDTQYF. CDR3 nucleotide sequence: TGTGCCTGGAACGAGGGGGCCGTCACAGATACGCAGTATTTT.

The rearrangement links TRBV5-6 to TRBJ1-1; a weak D match, TRBD1 (6 bases). This CDR3 has 14 amino acids. Germline V lookup: CDR1 SGHDT, CDR2 YYEEEE. The V gene lost 2 bases and the J gene lost 6 bases, with 14 bases spanning the gap. CDR3 DNA sequence: TGTGCCAGCAGCTTCCGGACAGTAATGTCTGAAGCTTTCTTT. Its translation is CASSFRTVMSEAFF.

The rearrangement links TRBV7-9 to TRBJ1-5; 8 bases line up with TRBD1. The length of the CDR3 is 15 residues. The V gene end was trimmed by 5 bases and the J gene end by 0 bases; junction bases not matched to a gene: 3. Germline-derived CDR1 and CDR2 are SEHNR and FQNEAQ (reference sequence). CDR3 DNA sequence: TGTGCCAGCAGCCGGGGACAGGATAGCAATCAGCCCCAGCATTTT. It translates to CASSRGQDSNQPQHF.